Presented here are 13 T cell receptor beta chains from one specimen sequenced in a study of T cell responses to AZD1222 COVID-19 vaccine. The table came from immunoSEQ multiplex PCR; TCRdb's copy has only in-frame clones and leaves some out. The sample yields 70,000 to 95,000 clones, almost 90% seen once. Specimen: peripheral blood, collected 28 days after the second AZD1222 dose. The receptors were sampled from an adult who received the AZD1222 COVID-19 vaccine.

The chain combines TRBV19 with TRBJ1-3; D is unresolved. In germline, CDR1 is LNHDA, CDR2 SQIVND (reference sequence). This CDR3 spans 17 amino acids. Deletions cut 7 bases from V and 1 base from J, with 20 bases between. This chain's CDR3 is CASNSHVVSGSGNTIYF. The CDR3 region has the DNA TGTGCCAGTAATTCCCATGTCGTTTCGGGATCTGGAAACACCATATATTTT.

The rearrangement uses TRBV18 and TRBJ1-4; 10 bases line up with TRBD1. The length of the CDR3 is 15 residues. Germline V gene sequence: CDR1 KGHSH, CDR2 LQKENI. V lost 3 bases to trimming and J lost 8 bases; unmatched junction nucleotides: 6. CDR3 bases: TGTGCCAGCTCACCTAGACAGGGGGCGGACGAAAAACTGTTTTTT. This translates into CASSPRQGADEKLFF. The variable domain in full, with the rest retrieved from reference TRBV18 and TRBJ1-4, is NAGVMQNPRHLVRRRGQEARLRCSPMKGHSHVYWYRQLPEEGLKFMVYLQKENIIDESGMPKERFSAEFPKEGPSILRIQQVVRGDSAAYFCASSPRQGADEKLFFGSGTQLSVL.

The rearrangement uses TRBV6-1 and TRBJ1-2; the D gene is possibly TRBD1 (6 bases). The CDR3 consists of 16 residues. V was shortened by 3 bases and J by 3 bases, with 17 bases between the two germline ends. CDR1 is MNHNS, CDR2 SASEGT, per germline. The CDR3 DNA follows: TGTGCCAGCAGTGACGGCAGGGGAATAGTTTACTATGGCTACACCTTC. Its translation is CASSDGRGIVYYGYTF.

The rearrangement uses TRBV6-5 and TRBJ1-6; 9 nucleotides agree with TRBD1. The germline gives CDR1 MNHEY, CDR2 SVGAGI. V lost 6 bases, J lost 14 bases, and 14 bases stayed unmatched. This CDR3 is built from 15 residues. The CDR3 sequence: CASRAAWDRVSTLHF. In nucleotides, the CDR3 is TGTGCCAGCAGAGCAGCATGGGACAGGGTAAGCACCCTCCACTTT.

The J gene is TRBJ2-7, the V gene TRBV9; TRBD2 agrees at 7 bases. From germline, CDR1 is SGDLS and CDR2 YYNGEE. This CDR3 region has 17 residues. Trimming took 3 bases from V and 3 from J; bases not matched to a gene: 15. This CDR3 is CASSAGELASGDYEQYF. CDR3 DNA: TGTGCCAGCAGCGCCGGGGAGTTGGCTAGCGGCGACTACGAGCAGTACTTC.

V usage is TRBV7-8 and J usage is TRBJ1-6; D might be TRBD1 (5 bases). Germline CDR1 reads SGHVS; CDR2 reads FQNEAQ. Trimming removed 1 base at V and 7 bases at J, with 11 bases between. The CDR3 has 15 amino acids. In DNA form, the CDR3 reads TGTGCCAGCAGCTTAGGCACAGGTATCAATTCACCCCTCCACTTT. Encoded protein: CASSLGTGINSPLHF.

The rearrangement joins TRBV25-1 to TRBJ2-5; the match to TRBD2 covers 13 bases. The CDR3 has 16 residues. The germline V gene encodes CDR1 MGHDK and CDR2 SYGVNS. The V gene end was trimmed by 4 bases and the J gene end by 3 bases; junction bases not matched to a gene: 5. CDR3 region: CASSAWTSGGKETQYF. CDR3 in DNA: TGTGCCAGCAGTGCCTGGACTAGCGGGGGCAAAGAGACCCAGTACTTC.

The chain couples TRBV27 to TRBJ2-3, with D tentatively TRBD2 (6 bases). V was cut by 1 base and J by 1 base, with 12 bases left in between. The CDR3 sequence is 16 residues long. The germline V gene has CDR1 MNHEY and CDR2 SMNVEV (reference sequence). In nucleotides, the CDR3 is TGTGCCAGCAGTTTATTTCCGCCGGGGGGCACAGATACGCAGTATTTT. Its translation: CASSLFPPGGTDTQYF.

Written as DNA, the CDR3 is TGTGCCATCAGGATGGGCTTGAACACTGAAGCTTTCTTT. Its protein product is CAIRMGLNTEAFF. The V gene is TRBV10-3, the J gene TRBJ1-1; D is unresolved. CDR3 length: 13 residues. The germline V gene encodes CDR1 ENHRY and CDR2 SYGVKD. V was trimmed by 6 bases and J by 0 bases, leaving 8 bases between them.

V usage is TRBV12-3 or TRBV12-4 and J usage is TRBJ1-1; no firm D call. CDR3 size: 13 residues. V lost 6 bases and J 0 bases, leaving 8 bases between the germline ends. The CDR3 DNA sequence: TGTGCCAGCAGGGTCGGGGTGAACACTGAAGCTTTCTTT. It translates to CASRVGVNTEAFF.

The chain joins TRBV25-1 to TRBJ1-2, with 11 positions matching TRBD1. This CDR3 contains 14 residues. In germline, CDR1 is MGHDK, CDR2 SYGVNS. The V segment lost 6 bases and the J segment 6 bases; nucleotides outside the gene matches: 6. DNA of the CDR3: TGTGCCAGCAGCCCGGACAGGGGGCTGAATGGCTACACCTTC. It is translated as CASSPDRGLNGYTF.

The rearrangement links TRBV5-4 to TRBJ2-7; 8 positions match TRBD2. The CDR3 is 13 amino acids. After removal of 2 bases from V and 3 bases from J, the junction contained 1 base not matched to a gene. CDR1 SGHNT and CDR2 YYREEE come from the germline V gene (reference sequence). CDR3 nucleotides: TGTGCCAGCAGCTTTAGCGGGGTCTACGAGCAGTACTTC. Protein: CASSFSGVYEQYF.

The chain couples TRBV28 to TRBJ2-7; 8 positions agree with TRBD1. V shed 6 bases and J 6 bases; nucleotides not matched to a gene: 4. In germline, CDR1 is MDHEN, CDR2 SYDVKM. This CDR3 comprises 12 residues. The CDR3 DNA is TGTGCCAGCAGGACAGGGGCGAGCGAGCAGTACTTC. Its translation is CASRTGASEQYF. Combining the CDR3 with reference TRBV28 and TRBJ2-7 gives the whole variable domain DVKVTQSSRYLVKRTGEKVFLECVQDMDHENMFWYRQDPGLGLRLIYFSYDVKMKEKGDIPEGYSVSREKKERFSLILESASTNQTSMYLCASRTGASEQYFGPGTRLTVT.